This T cell receptor (beta chain) derives from a study of T cells in Graves' hyperthyroidism and ophthalmopathy. This clonotype appeared many times. Amplification targeted TCR beta CDR3 regions from RNA transcripts. First-round RT-PCR targeting the TCR CDR3 was performed with the HTBI primer set. MiXCR, applied by TCRdb to the multiplex PCR reads, yields one record per CDR3 protein. The table records about 700,000 distinct CDR3 sequences, less than 15% of them present only once. Germline V lookup: CDR1 SGHVS, CDR2 FNYEAQ. V dropped 2 bases and J dropped 4 bases, with 12 bases sitting between them. The CDR3 is made up of 14 amino acids.

The material sequenced was blood. This receptor was taken from a woman aged 18-29 years with Graves' hyperthyroidism. The chain has TRBV7-6 and TRBJ2-7; D call uncertain. This CDR3 is CASSLSQNGYEQYF. CDR3 coding DNA: TGTGCCAGCAGCTTATCGCAGAACGGGTACGAGCAGTACTTC.